This TCR beta chain was found in a study of cytomegalovirus exposure and HLA in healthy donors. Study-wide points: Most CMV-associated TCR beta chains appeared HLA-restricted in a later analysis. Across donors, sequencing depth was assumed by presence/absence analyses to be roughly uniform.

Comments on this clone: The antigen is undetermined.

Primers included in the PCR were 60 Vbeta and 13 Jbeta primers. Under the authors' procedure: In a later analysis, the count reached 75 million to 90 million unique TCR beta chains, with 10 million to 11 million shared. Sequencing used immunoSEQ multiplex PCR; TCRdb keeps in-frame clones, though not all of them. V and J calls plus clone size are reproduced from that table; the DNA served to infer D and trimming. Of around 220,000 clones in the sample, about 77% were seen once. V lost 5 bases and J lost 4; bases outside the gene matches: 15. The CDR3 consists of 18 residues. Germline V CDR1 and CDR2: SGHVS, FNYEAQ.

Input material: PBMCs. The V gene is TRBV7-6, the J gene TRBJ2-1; TRBD2 aligns across 9 bases. The TCR originated in a woman under 40 in good health and CMV-seronegative. In DNA, the CDR3 is TGTGCCAGCAGCCCAAAAACCCCTGGGACTAGCTGGTACAATGAGCAGTTCTTC. It encodes CASSPKTPGTSWYNEQFF.